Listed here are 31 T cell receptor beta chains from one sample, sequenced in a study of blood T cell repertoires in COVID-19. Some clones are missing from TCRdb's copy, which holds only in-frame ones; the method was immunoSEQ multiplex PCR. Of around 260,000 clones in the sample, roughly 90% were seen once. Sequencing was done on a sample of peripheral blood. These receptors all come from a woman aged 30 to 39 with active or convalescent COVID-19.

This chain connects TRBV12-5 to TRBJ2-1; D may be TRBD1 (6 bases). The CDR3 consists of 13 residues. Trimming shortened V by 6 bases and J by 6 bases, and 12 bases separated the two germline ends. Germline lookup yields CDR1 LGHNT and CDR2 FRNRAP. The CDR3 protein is CASGATGRNEQFF. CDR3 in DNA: TGTGCTAGTGGAGCAACAGGGCGCAATGAGCAGTTCTTC.

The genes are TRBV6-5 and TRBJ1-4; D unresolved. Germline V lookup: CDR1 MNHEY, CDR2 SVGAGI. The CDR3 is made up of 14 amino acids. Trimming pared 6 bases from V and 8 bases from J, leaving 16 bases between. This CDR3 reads CASSRAPREEKLFF. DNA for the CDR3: TGTGCCAGCAGCCGGGCCCCGCGGGAGGAAAAACTGTTTTTT.

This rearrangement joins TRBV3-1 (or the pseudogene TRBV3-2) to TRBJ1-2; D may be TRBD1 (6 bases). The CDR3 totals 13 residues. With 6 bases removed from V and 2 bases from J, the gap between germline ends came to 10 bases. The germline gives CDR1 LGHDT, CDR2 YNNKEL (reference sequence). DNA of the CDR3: TGTGCCAGCAGAAATCAGGGGAACTATGGCTACACCTTC. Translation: CASRNQGNYGYTF.

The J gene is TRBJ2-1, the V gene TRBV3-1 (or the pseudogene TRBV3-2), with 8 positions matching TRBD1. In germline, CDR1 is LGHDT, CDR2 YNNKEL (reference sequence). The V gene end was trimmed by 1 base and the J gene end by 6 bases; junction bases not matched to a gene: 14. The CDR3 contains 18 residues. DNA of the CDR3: TGTGCCAGCAGCCAAGGATGGGGCTTAACAGGGGGTCGCAATGAGCAGTTCTTC. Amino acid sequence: CASSQGWGLTGGRNEQFF.

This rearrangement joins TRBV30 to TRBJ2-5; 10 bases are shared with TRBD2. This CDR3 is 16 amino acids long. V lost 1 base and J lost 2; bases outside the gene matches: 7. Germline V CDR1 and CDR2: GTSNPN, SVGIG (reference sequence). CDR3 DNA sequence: TGTGCCTGGAGTGGGGCTAGCGGGGGAACACAAGAGACCCAGTACTTC. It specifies CAWSGASGGTQETQYF. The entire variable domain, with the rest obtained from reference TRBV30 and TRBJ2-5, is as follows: SQTIHQWPATLVQPVGSPLSLECTVEGTSNPNLYWYRQAAGRGLQLLFYSVGIGQISSEVPQNLSASRPQDRQFILSSKKLLLSDSGFYLCAWSGASGGTQETQYFGPGTRLLVL.

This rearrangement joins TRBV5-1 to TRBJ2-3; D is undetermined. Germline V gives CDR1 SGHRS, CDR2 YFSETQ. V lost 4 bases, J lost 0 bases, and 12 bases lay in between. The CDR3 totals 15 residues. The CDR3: CASSPLRTSTDTQYF. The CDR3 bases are TGCGCCAGCAGCCCCCTTCGTACTAGCACAGATACGCAGTATTTT. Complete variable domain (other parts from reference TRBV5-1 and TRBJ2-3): KAGVTQTPRYLIKTRGQQVTLSCSPISGHRSVSWYQQTPGQGLQFLFEYFSETQRNKGNFPGRFSGRQFSNSRSEMNVSTLELGDSALYLCASSPLRTSTDTQYFGPGTRLTVL.

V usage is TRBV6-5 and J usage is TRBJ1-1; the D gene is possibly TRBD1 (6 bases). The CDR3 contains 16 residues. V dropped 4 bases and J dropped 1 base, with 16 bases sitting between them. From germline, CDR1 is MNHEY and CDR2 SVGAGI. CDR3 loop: CASSSTRGRGNTEAFF. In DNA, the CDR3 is TGTGCCAGCAGTTCTACCCGGGGCAGGGGGAACACTGAAGCTTTCTTT.

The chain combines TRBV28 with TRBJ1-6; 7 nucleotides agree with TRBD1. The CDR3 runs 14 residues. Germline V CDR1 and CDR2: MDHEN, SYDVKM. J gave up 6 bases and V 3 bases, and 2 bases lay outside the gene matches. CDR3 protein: CASSLPGGNSPLHF. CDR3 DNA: TGTGCCAGCAGTTTGCCAGGGGGTAATTCACCCCTCCACTTT.

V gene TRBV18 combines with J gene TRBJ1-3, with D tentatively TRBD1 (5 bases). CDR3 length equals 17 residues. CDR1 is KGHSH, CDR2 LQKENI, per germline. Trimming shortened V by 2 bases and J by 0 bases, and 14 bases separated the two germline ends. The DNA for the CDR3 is TGTGCCAGCTCACCAAGGCAGGGTGTGGGCTCTGGAAACACCATATATTTT. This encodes CASSPRQGVGSGNTIYF.

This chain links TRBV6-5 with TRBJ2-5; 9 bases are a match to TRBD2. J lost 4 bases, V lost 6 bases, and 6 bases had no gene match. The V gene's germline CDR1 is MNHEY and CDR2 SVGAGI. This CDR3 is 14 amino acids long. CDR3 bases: TGTGCCAGCAGAGGCGGGGGGGCCTCAGAGACCCAGTACTTC. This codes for CASRGGGASETQYF.

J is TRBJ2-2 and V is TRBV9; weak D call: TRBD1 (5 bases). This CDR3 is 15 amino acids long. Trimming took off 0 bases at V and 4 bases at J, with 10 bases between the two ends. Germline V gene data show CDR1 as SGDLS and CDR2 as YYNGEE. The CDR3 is CASSVEPQVTGELFF. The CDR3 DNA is TGTGCCAGCAGCGTAGAACCACAGGTCACCGGGGAGCTGTTTTTT.

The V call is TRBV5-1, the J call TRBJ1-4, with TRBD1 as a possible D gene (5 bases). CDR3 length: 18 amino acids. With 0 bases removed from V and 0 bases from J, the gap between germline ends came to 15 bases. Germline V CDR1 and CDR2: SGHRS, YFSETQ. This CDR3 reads CASSLEPVQVATNEKLFF. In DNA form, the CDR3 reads TGCGCCAGCAGCTTGGAGCCGGTACAGGTTGCAACTAATGAAAAACTGTTTTTT. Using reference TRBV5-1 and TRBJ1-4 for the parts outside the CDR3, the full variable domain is KAGVTQTPRYLIKTRGQQVTLSCSPISGHRSVSWYQQTPGQGLQFLFEYFSETQRNKGNFPGRFSGRQFSNSRSEMNVSTLELGDSALYLCASSLEPVQVATNEKLFFGSGTQLSVL.

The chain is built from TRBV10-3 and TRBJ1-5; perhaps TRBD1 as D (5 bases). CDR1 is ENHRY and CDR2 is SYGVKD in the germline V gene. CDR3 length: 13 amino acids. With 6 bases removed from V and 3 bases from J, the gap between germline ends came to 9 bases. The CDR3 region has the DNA TGTGCCATCAGGCCGGGACTCAATCAGCCCCAGCATTTT. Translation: CAIRPGLNQPQHF.

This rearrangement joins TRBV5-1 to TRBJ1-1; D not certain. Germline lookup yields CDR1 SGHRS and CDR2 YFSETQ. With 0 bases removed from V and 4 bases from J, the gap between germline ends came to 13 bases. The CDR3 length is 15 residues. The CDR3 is CASSLVGLEGTEAFF. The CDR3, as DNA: TGCGCCAGCAGCTTGGTAGGTCTGGAGGGCACTGAAGCTTTCTTT.

CDR3: CASTTVMNTEAFF. DNA for the CDR3: TGTGCCAGCACCACTGTTATGAACACTGAAGCTTTCTTT. This chain connects TRBV2 to TRBJ1-1; no definite D call. The CDR3 covers 13 residues. Germline assignment: CDR1 SNHLY and CDR2 FYNNEI. Trimming left V 7 bases short and J 0 bases short, with 9 bases between. The full variable domain, with the rest looked up from reference TRBV2 and TRBJ1-1, is EPEVTQTPSHQVTQMGQEVILRCVPISNHLYFYWYRQILGQKVEFLVSFYNNEISEKSEIFDDQFSVERPDGSNFTLKIRSTKLEDSAMYFCASTTVMNTEAFFGQGTRLTVV.

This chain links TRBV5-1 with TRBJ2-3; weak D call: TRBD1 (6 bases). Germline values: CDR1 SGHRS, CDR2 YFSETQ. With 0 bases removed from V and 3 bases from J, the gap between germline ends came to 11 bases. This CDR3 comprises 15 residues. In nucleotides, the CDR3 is TGCGCCAGCAGCTTGGTTGGGCAGGGGACAGATACGCAGTATTTT. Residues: CASSLVGQGTDTQYF.

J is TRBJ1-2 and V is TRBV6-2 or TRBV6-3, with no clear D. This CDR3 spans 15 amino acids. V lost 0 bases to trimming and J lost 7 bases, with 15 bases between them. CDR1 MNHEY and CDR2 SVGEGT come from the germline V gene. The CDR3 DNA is TGTGCCAGCAGTTACTCGATGTCGGGTGGTGGTGGCTACACCTTC. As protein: CASSYSMSGGGGYTF.

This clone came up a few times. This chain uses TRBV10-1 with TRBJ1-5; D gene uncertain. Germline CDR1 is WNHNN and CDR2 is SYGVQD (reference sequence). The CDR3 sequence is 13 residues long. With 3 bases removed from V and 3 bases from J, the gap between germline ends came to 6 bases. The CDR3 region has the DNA TGCGCCAGCAGTGACAGTCTCAATCAGCCCCAGCATTTT. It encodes CASSDSLNQPQHF.

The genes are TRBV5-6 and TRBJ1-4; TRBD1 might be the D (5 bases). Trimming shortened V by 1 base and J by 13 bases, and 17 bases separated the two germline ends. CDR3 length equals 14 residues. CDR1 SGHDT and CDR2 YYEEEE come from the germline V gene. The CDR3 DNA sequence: TGTGCCAGCAGCTTGCGACAGCCGCCCCTTAGACTGTTTTTT. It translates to CASSLRQPPLRLFF.

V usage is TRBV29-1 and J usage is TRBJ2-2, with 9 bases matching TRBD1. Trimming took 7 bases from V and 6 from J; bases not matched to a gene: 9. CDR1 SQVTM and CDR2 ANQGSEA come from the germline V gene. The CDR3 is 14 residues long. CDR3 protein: CSAAGGQGSGELFF. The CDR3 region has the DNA TGCAGCGCGGCTGGGGGACAGGGCTCCGGGGAGCTGTTTTTT.

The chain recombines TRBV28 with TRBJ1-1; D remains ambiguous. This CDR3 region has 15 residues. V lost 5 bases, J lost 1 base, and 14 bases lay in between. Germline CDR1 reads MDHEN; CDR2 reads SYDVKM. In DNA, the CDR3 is TGTGCCAGCAGTCTAACCCCCCTTACGAACACTGAAGCTTTCTTT. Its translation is CASSLTPLTNTEAFF.

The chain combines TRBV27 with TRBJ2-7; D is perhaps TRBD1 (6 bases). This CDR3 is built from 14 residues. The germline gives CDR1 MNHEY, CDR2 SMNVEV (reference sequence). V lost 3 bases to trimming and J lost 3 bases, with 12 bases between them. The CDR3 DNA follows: TGTGCCAGCAGTTTGTTTGGGGGCGGCTACGAGCAGTACTTC. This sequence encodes CASSLFGGGYEQYF.

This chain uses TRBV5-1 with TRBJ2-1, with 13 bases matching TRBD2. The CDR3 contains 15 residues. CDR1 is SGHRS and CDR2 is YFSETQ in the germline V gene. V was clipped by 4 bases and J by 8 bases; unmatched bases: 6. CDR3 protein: CASSQLAGGLHEQFF. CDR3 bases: TGCGCCAGCAGCCAACTAGCGGGGGGGCTTCATGAGCAGTTCTTC. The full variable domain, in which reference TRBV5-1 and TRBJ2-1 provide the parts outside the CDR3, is KAGVTQTPRYLIKTRGQQVTLSCSPISGHRSVSWYQQTPGQGLQFLFEYFSETQRNKGNFPGRFSGRQFSNSRSEMNVSTLELGDSALYLCASSQLAGGLHEQFFGPGTRLTVL.

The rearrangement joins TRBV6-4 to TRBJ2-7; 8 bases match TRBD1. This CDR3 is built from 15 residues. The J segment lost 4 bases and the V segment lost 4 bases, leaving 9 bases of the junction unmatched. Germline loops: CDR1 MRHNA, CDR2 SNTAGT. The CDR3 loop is CASSVTGTGGYEQYF. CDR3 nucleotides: TGTGCCAGCAGTGTCACCGGGACAGGCGGGTACGAGCAGTACTTC.

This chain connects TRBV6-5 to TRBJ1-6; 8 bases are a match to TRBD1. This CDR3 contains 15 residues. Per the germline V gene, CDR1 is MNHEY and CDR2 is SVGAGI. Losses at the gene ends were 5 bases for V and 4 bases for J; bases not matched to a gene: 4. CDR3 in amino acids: CASSPDRGYNSPLHF. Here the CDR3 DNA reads TGTGCCAGCAGTCCAGACAGGGGTTATAATTCACCCCTCCACTTT.

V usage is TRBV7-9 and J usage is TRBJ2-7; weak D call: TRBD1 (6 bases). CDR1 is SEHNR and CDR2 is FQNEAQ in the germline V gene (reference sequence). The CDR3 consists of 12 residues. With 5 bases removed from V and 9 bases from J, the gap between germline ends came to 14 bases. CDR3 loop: CASSRDIRGQYF. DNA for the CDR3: TGTGCCAGCAGCCGGGACATTCGGGGGCAGTACTTC.

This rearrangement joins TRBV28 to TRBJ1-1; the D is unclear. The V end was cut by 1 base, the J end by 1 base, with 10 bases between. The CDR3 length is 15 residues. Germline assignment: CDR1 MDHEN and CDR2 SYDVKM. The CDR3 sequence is CASSLSGYGNTEAFF. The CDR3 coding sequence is TGTGCCAGCAGTTTATCCGGGTATGGGAACACTGAAGCTTTCTTT.

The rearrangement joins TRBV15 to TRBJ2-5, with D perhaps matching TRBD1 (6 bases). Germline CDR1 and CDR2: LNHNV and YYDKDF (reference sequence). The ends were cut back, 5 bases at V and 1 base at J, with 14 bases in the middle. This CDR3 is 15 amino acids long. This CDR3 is CATSGPGTSQETQYF. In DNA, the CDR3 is TGTGCCACCAGCGGACCCGGGACAAGCCAAGAGACCCAGTACTTC.

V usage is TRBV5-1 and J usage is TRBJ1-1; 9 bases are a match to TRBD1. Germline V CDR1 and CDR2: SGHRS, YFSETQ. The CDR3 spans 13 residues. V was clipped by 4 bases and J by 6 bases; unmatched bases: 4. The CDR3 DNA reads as TGCGCCAGCAGCCTGGGACAGGGTGCTGAAGCTTTCTTT. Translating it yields CASSLGQGAEAFF.

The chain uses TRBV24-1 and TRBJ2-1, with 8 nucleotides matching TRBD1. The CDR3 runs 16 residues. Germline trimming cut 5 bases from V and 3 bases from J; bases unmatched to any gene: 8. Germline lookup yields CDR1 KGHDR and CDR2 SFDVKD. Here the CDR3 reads CATSGGQGAHYNEQFF. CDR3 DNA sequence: TGTGCCACCAGTGGCGGTCAGGGGGCCCACTACAATGAGCAGTTCTTC.

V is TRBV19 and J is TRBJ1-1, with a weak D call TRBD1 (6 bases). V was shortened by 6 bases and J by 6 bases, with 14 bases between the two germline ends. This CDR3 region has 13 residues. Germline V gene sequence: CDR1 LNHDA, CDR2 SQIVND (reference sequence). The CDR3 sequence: CASRKDRRAEAFF. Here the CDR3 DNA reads TGTGCCAGTAGGAAGGACAGAAGGGCTGAAGCTTTCTTT.